This T cell receptor (beta chain) originates from a study of T cell changes during pregnancy in multiple sclerosis (dated by TCRdb to about 2019). As for the study more broadly: The study examined how the T cell repertoire changed over the course of pregnancy in women with multiple sclerosis.

As concerns this clone: The clone's antigen remains unknown. One base away there is no much larger clone; base qualities are not given.

For CDR1 and CDR2, the germline V gene lists SGHRS and YFSETQ. Including the terminal cysteine and phenylalanine, the CDR3 comprises 13 residues. CDR3 DNA is the only sequence kept; it has 39 bases, read in frame from the first base. V has 4 bases trimmed and J has 7 bases trimmed; junction bases matching no gene number 5. The library relied on the immunoSEQ multiplex PCR assay. TCRdb obtained this table from immuneACCESS and retained in-frame rearrangements with V and J assigned. These tables miss some clones; where compared with another copy, unresolved V genes account for less than half of the shortfall, and the remainder is unexplained. The sample yields around 38,000 clones; around 93% were counted once. In total, the top ten clones hold around 0.45% of the sample.

The receptor was derived from a female donor in good health, enrolled as a control in a pregnancy study. The sequenced sample was CD4+ T cells from peripheral blood mononuclear cells, obtained in the third trimester of pregnancy. This receptor chain uses TRBV5-1 and TRBJ1-2, with TRBD1 matching 9 junction bases. The CDR3 here reads CASSRTGERGYTF. The DNA is TGCGCCAGCAGCCGGACAGGGGAGCGTGGCTACACCTTC.